This T cell receptor beta chain was captured by sequencing in a study of blood T cell repertoires in COVID-19. At the level of the study: Samples taken during acute and convalescent COVID-19 were collected in the United States, Italy and Spain.

This CDR3 comprises 15 residues. Germline CDR1 is LGHNA and CDR2 is YSLEER. The ends lost 2 bases at V and 8 bases at J; junction bases unmatched: 3. The repertoire was sequenced with immunoSEQ multiplex PCR; TCRdb's copy has only in-frame clones and lacks some. The repertoire holds about 250,000 clones, with approximately 84% as singletons. The V call is TRBV4-3, the J call TRBJ2-1; 13 nucleotides align to TRBD2. Specimen: peripheral blood. This TCR derives from a person aged 65-85 years with COVID-19, enrolled during active disease. The CDR3 spells CASSQTSGRGDEQFF. Written as DNA, the CDR3 is TGCGCCAGCAGCCAAACTAGCGGGAGGGGGGATGAGCAGTTCTTC.